The rows below give T cell receptor beta chains drawn from one sample of a study of blood T cell repertoires in COVID-19. This table comes from immunoSEQ multiplex PCR, and its TCRdb copy is limited to in-frame clones, with some not included. Of 250,000 or so clones in the sample, about nine tenths are singletons; the top ten hold roughly 0.92%. The sequenced sample was peripheral blood. These receptors all come from a woman between 40 and 50 years old who had recovered from COVID-19. CDR3s include the opening cysteine and the closing phenylalanine or tryptophan. The order of the fields is J gene, D gene, clone size, V gene, CDR3 protein, CDR3 DNA. D genes are given only for firm matches. Rows give clone size only sometimes, using once, few, many, or a class for an expanded clone.

>TRBJ2-1|TRBD2|-|TRBV14
CASSPRLAGSYNEQFF
TGTGCCAGCAGCCCCAGACTAGCTGGCTCCTACAATGAGCAGTTCTTC
>TRBJ2-5|TRBD2|-|TRBV19
CASRGRARETQYF
TGTGCCAGTAGGGGGAGGGCCCGGGAGACCCAGTACTTC
>TRBJ1-5|-|-|TRBV4-1
CASSQEVASNQPQHF
TGCGCCAGCAGCCAAGAAGTGGCCTCAAATCAGCCCCAGCATTTT
>TRBJ2-1|TRBD2|-|TRBV10-3
CAISDGLAGGNEQFF
TGTGCCATCAGTGACGGACTAGCGGGAGGAAATGAGCAGTTCTTC
>TRBJ2-5|TRBD2|-|TRBV2
CASTGLAGGRETQYF
TGTGCCAGCACCGGACTAGCGGGAGGGCGCGAGACCCAGTACTTC
>TRBJ2-2|TRBD2|-|TRBV19
CASSPPGGTGELFF
TGTGCCAGTAGTCCCCCGGGAGGAACCGGGGAGCTGTTTTTT
>TRBJ1-2|-|-|TRBV27
CASSLGAHYGYTF
TGTGCCAGCAGTTTGGGAGCCCACTATGGCTACACCTTC
>TRBJ2-7|TRBD2|-|TRBV19
CASSATSGDYEQYF
TGTGCCAGTAGTGCGACTAGCGGAGACTACGAGCAGTACTTC
>TRBJ2-7|TRBD1|-|TRBV27
CASSVHFPGQGTYEQYF
TGTGCCAGCAGTGTCCACTTCCCGGGACAGGGCACGTACGAGCAGTACTTC
>TRBJ2-1|TRBD2|-|TRBV29-1
CSARTSGRSDEQFF
TGCAGCGCCAGGACTAGCGGGAGATCCGATGAGCAGTTCTTC
>TRBJ2-7|-|-|TRBV11-2
CASSLGLARQYF
TGTGCCAGCAGCTTAGGGCTAGCAAGGCAGTACTTC
>TRBJ1-2|-|few|TRBV9
CASSVDQGDGYTF
TGTGCCAGCAGCGTAGATCAAGGGGATGGCTACACCTTC
>TRBJ2-5|-|-|TRBV5-1
CATNPGSLETQYF
TGCGCCACCAACCCCGGGAGTTTGGAGACCCAGTACTTC
>TRBJ2-2|-|-|TRBV9
CASSVRTFDGELFF
TGTGCCAGCAGCGTCCGGACATTTGACGGGGAGCTGTTTTTT
>TRBJ2-7|TRBD2|-|TRBV5-6
CASSLKAGGAEQYF
TGTGCCAGCAGCTTGAAAGCGGGAGGGGCCGAGCAGTACTTC
>TRBJ2-1|TRBD2|-|TRBV4-1
CASSQSPGTTNYNEQFF
TGCGCCAGCAGCCAGTCCCCCGGGACTACAAATTACAATGAGCAGTTCTTC
>TRBJ2-3|-|-|TRBV7-9
CASSTQGGADTQYF
TGTGCCAGCAGCACCCAGGGCGGCGCAGATACGCAGTATTTT
>TRBJ2-1|TRBD2|-|TRBV3-1/TRBV3-2
CASSLHQSGTRRNEQFF
TGTGCCAGCAGCCTACATCAGAGCGGGACCCGGAGGAATGAGCAGTTCTTC
>TRBJ1-4|TRBD1|-|TRBV4-1
CASRPTGGNEKLFF
TGCGCCAGCAGGCCGACAGGGGGTAATGAAAAACTGTTTTTT
>TRBJ1-2|-|-|TRBV5-6
CASSFWQGPLNYYGYTF
TGTGCCAGCAGCTTTTGGCAGGGGCCTTTAAATTACTATGGCTACACCTTC
>TRBJ1-3|TRBD1|-|TRBV25-1
CASSDGQGFGNTIYF
TGTGCCAGCAGTGACGGACAGGGCTTTGGAAACACCATATATTTT
>TRBJ2-5|-|-|TRBV30
CAWSKIAVQETQYF
TGTGCCTGGAGTAAGATAGCGGTTCAAGAGACCCAGTACTTC
>TRBJ2-7|-|-|TRBV21-1
CASSKDPPGAIPLEQYF
TGTGCCAGCAGCAAAGACCCCCCAGGGGCGATACCTCTCGAGCAGTACTTC
>TRBJ2-2|-|-|TRBV2
CASSESQGTANTGELFF
TGTGCCAGCAGTGAATCGCAGGGGACCGCGAACACCGGGGAGCTGTTTTTT
>TRBJ2-7|-|few|TRBV14
CASSRAAGGGTYEQYF
TGTGCCAGCAGCCGAGCTGCTGGCGGCGGAACCTACGAGCAGTACTTC
>TRBJ1-2|-|once|TRBV27
CASSLDPVYGYTF
TGTGCCAGCAGCCTAGACCCCGTCTATGGCTACACCTTC
>TRBJ2-7|TRBD1|-|TRBV7-9
CASSPRGTGVDHEQYF
TGTGCCAGCAGTCCTAGAGGGACAGGGGTCGACCACGAGCAGTACTTC
>TRBJ2-2|-|once|TRBV19
CASTSSVGGTGELFF
TGTGCCAGTACTTCGTCTGTGGGAGGCACCGGGGAGCTGTTTTTT
>TRBJ1-1|-|-|TRBV19
CASRGGYWAEAFF
TGTGCCAGTAGGGGGGGATATTGGGCTGAAGCTTTCTTT
>TRBJ1-5|-|-|TRBV4-2
CASSQSPEVGNQPQHF
TGTGCCAGCAGCCAATCCCCTGAGGTAGGCAATCAGCCCCAGCATTTT
>TRBJ2-5|-|few|TRBV3-1/TRBV3-2
CASSQDPAGGMETQYF
TGTGCCAGCAGCCAAGATCCCGCGGGCGGGATGGAGACCCAGTACTTC
>TRBJ1-1|TRBD1|-|TRBV7-8
CASSLATGATDTEAFF
TGTGCCAGCAGCTTAGCGACAGGGGCCACCGACACTGAAGCTTTCTTT
>TRBJ2-7|-|-|TRBV10-3
CAISDVARAYEQYF
TGTGCCATCAGTGACGTAGCGCGAGCCTACGAGCAGTACTTC
>TRBJ2-7|TRBD2|-|TRBV4-2
CASSQVVGAGAGYEQYF
TGTGCCAGCAGCCAAGTGGTAGGGGCGGGAGCGGGGTACGAGCAGTACTTC
>TRBJ2-2|TRBD2|-|TRBV7-9
CASSLAGSGRAGELFF
TGTGCCAGCAGCTTAGCTGGTAGCGGGCGTGCCGGGGAGCTGTTTTTT
>TRBJ2-3|-|-|TRBV2
CASSDGDFSGADTQYF
TGTGCCAGCAGTGATGGGGATTTTAGCGGAGCAGATACGCAGTATTTT
>TRBJ2-5|-|-|TRBV13
CASSWSSRETQYF
TGTGCCAGCAGCTGGAGTAGCCGAGAGACCCAGTACTTC
>TRBJ2-3|TRBD1|-|TRBV19
CASSTMDRGHTDTQYF
TGTGCCAGTAGTACCATGGACAGGGGCCACACAGATACGCAGTATTTT
>TRBJ2-1|TRBD1|-|TRBV18
CASSLGTGGGDEQFF
TGTGCCAGCTCACTAGGGACAGGGGGTGGCGATGAGCAGTTCTTC
>TRBJ2-1|-|-|TRBV9
CASSVEGGGGVVEQFF
TGTGCCAGCAGCGTAGAGGGAGGGGGAGGGGTGGTTGAGCAGTTCTTC
>TRBJ1-4|TRBD1|-|TRBV7-2
CASGQVNEKLFF
TGTGCCAGCGGACAGGTTAATGAAAAACTGTTTTTT